The text below deals with one T cell receptor beta chain. Researchers sorted participants into cohorts using their self-reported clinical history. Donors in Cohort 3 who had recovered were those with two negative PCRs, healthcare professional clearance, or resolution of their symptoms. This entry is derived from a study of blood T cell repertoires in COVID-19. In germline, CDR1 is SGHRS, CDR2 YFSETQ. The CDR3 consists of 16 residues. V was trimmed by 2 bases and J by 0 bases, leaving 11 bases between them. Data came from immunoSEQ multiplex PCR; TCRdb stores just in-frame clones and leaves some out. The data hold roughly 140,000 clones, with approximately 86% observed a single time.

Sequencing was done on a sample of PBMCs or T cells enriched from blood (not recorded which). The TCR was taken from a woman in her forties who had recovered from COVID-19. The gene calls are TRBV5-1 and TRBJ2-2, with D perhaps TRBD1 (6 bases). CDR3 sequence: CASSLGGNANTGELFF. The CDR3, as DNA: TGCGCCAGCAGCTTAGGGGGAAATGCGAACACCGGGGAGCTGTTTTTT.